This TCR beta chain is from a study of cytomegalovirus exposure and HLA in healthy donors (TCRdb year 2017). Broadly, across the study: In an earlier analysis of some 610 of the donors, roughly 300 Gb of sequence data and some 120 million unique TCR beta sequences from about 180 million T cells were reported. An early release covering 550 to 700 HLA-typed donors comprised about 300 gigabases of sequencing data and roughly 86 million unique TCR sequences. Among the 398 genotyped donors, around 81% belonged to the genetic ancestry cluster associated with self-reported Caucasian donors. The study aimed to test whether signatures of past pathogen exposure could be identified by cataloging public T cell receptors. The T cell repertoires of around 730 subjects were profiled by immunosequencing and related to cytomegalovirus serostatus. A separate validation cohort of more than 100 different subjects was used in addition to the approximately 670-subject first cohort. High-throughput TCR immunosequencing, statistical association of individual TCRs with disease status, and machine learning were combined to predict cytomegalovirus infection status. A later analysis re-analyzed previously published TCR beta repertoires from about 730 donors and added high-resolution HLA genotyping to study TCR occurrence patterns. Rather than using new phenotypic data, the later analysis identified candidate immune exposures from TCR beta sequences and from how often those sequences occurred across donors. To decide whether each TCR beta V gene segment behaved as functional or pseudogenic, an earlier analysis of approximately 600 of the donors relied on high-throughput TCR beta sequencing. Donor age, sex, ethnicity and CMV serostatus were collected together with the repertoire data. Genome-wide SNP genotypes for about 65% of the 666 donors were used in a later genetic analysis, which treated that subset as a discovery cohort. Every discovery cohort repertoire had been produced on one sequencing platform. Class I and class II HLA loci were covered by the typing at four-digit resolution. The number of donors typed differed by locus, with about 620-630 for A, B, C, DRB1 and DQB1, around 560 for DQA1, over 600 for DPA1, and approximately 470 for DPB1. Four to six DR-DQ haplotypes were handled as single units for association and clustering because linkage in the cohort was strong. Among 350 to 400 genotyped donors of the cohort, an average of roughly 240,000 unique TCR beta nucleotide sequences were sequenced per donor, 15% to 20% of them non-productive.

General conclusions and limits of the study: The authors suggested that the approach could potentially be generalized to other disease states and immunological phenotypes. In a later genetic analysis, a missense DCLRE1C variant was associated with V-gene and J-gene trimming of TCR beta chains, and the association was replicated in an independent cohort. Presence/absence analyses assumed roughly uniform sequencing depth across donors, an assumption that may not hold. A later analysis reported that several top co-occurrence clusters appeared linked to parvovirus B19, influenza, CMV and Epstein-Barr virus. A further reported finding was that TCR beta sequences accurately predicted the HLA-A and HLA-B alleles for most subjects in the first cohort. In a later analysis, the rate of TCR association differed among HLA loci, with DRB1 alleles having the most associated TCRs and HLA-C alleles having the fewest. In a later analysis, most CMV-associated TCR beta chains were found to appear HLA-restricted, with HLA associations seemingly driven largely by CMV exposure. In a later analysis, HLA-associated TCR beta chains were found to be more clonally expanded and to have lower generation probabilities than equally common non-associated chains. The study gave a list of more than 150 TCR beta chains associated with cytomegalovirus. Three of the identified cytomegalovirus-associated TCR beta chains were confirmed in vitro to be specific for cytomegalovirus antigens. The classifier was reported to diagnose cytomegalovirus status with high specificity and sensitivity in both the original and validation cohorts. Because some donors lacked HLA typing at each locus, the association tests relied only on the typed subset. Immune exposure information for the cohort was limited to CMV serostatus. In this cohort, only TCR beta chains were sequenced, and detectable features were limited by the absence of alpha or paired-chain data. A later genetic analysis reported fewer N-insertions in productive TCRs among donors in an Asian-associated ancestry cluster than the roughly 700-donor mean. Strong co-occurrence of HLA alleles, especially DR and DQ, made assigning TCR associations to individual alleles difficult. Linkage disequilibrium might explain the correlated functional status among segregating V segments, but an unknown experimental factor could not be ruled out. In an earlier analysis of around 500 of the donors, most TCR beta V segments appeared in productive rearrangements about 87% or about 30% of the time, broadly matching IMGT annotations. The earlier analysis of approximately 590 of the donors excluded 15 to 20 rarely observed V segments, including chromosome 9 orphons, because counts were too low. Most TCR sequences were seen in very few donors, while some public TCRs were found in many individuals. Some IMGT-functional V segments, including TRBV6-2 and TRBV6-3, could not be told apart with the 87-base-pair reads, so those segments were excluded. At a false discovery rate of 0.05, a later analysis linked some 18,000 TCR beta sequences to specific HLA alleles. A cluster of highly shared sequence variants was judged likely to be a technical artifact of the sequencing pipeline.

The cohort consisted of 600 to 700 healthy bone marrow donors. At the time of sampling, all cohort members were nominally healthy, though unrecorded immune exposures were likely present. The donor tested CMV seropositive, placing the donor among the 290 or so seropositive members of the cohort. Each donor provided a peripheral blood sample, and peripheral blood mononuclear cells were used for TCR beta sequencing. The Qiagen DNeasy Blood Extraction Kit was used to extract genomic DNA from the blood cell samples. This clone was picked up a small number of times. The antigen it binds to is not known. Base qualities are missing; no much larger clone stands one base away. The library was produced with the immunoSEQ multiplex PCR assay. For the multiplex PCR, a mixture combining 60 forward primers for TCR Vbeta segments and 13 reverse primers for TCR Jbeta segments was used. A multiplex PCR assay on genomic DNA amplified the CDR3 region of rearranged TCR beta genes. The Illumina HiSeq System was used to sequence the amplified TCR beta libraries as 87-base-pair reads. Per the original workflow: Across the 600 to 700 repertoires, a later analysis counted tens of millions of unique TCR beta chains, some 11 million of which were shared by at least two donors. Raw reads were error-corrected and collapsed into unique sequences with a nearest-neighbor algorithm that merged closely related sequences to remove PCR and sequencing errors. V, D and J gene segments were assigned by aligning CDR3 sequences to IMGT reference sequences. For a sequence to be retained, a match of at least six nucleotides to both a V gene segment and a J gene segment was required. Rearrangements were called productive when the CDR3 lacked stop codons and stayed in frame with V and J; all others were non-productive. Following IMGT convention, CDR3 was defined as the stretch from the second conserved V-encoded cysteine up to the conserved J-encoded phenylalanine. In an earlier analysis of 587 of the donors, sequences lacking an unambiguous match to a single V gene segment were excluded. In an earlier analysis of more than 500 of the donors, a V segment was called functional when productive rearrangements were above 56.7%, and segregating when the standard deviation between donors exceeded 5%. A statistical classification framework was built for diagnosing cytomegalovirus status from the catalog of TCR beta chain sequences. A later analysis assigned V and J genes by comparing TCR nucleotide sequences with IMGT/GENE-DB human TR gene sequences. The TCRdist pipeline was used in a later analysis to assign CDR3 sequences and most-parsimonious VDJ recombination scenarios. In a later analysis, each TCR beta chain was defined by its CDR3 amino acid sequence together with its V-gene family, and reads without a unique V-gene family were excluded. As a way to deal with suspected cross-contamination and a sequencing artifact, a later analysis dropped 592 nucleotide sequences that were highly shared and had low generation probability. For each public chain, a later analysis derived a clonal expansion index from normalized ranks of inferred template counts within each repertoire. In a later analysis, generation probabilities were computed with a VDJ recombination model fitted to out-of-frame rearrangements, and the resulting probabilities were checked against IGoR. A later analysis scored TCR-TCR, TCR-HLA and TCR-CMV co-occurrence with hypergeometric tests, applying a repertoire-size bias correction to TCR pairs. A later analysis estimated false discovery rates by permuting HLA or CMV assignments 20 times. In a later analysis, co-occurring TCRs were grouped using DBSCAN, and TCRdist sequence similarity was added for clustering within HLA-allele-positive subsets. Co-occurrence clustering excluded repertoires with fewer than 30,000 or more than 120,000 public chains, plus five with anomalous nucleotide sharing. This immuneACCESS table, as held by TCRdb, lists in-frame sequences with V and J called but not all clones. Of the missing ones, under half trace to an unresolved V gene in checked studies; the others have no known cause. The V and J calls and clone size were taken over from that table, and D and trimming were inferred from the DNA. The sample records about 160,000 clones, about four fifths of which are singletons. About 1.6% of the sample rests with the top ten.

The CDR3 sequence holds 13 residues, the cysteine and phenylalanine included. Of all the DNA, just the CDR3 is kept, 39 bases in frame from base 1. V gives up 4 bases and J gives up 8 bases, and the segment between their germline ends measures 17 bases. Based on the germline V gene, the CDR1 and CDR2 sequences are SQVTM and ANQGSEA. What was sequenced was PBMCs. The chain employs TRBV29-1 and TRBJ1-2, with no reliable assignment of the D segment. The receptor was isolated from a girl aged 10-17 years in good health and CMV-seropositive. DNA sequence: TGCAGCGTTGTAGGGAGAACGGAGGTGGGCTACACCTTC. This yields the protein CSVVGRTEVGYTF.